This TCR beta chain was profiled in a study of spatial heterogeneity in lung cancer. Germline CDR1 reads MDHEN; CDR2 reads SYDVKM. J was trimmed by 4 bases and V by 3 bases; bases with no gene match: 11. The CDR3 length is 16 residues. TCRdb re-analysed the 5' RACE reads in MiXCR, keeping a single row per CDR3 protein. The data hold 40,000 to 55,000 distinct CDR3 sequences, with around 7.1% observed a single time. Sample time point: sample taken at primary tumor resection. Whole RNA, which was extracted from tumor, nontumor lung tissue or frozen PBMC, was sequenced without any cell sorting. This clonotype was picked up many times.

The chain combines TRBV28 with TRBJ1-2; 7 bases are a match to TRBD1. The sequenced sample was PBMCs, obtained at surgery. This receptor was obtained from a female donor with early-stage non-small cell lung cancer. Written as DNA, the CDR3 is TGTGCCAGCAGTTTCCTCGGGACAGAGAGGACCTATGGCTACACCTTC. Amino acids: CASSFLGTERTYGYTF.